This entry lists 25 T cell receptor beta chains sequenced from one sample in a study of graft-versus-host responses after intestinal transplantation. Their cognate antigens are unknown. Clones were read by immunoSEQ multiplex PCR, and TCRdb kept only the in-frame ones, dropping some. The repertoire holds 75,000 to 100,000 clones, about 93% seen once, with 0.45% to 0.55% in the top ten. The sequences come from unstimulated CD8+ T cells sorted from spleen or lymph node cells, collected before intestinal transplant. These receptors all stem from a human donor who received an intestinal transplant.

The chain has TRBV10-3 and TRBJ2-5; TRBD2 might be the D (5 bases). The V and J ends lost 6 bases and 5 bases respectively, with 7 bases between them. CDR3 length equals 11 residues. Germline lookup yields CDR1 ENHRY and CDR2 SYGVKD. The CDR3 coding sequence is TGTGCCATCAGGGAGGCGGAGACCCAGTACTTC. Translating gives CAIREAETQYF.

The chain has TRBV30 and TRBJ2-1, with 8 bases aligning to TRBD2. Germline trimming cut 4 bases from V and 3 bases from J; bases unmatched to any gene: 2. The CDR3 consists of 13 residues. Germline V gene sequence: CDR1 GTSNPN, CDR2 SVGIG (reference sequence). CDR3 coding DNA: TGTGCCTGGACCGCGGGAGGCTACAATGAGCAGTTCTTC. Amino acid sequence: CAWTAGGYNEQFF.

The chain joins TRBV13 to TRBJ2-7; 10 bases align to TRBD2. From germline, CDR1 is PRHDT and CDR2 FYEKMQ (reference sequence). The CDR3 consists of 14 residues. V lost 5 bases, J lost 4 bases, and 5 bases stayed unmatched. The CDR3 DNA sequence: TGTGCCAGCAGCCTCGGACTAGCGGTATACGAGCAGTACTTC. Amino acid sequence: CASSLGLAVYEQYF. Looking up the rest from reference TRBV13 and TRBJ2-7 gives the full variable domain: AAGVIQSPRHLIKEKRETATLKCYPIPRHDTVYWYQQGPGQDPQFLISFYEKMQSDKGSIPDRFSAQQFSDYHSELNMSSLELGDSALYFCASSLGLAVYEQYFGPGTRLTVT.

This sequence joins TRBV28 and TRBJ1-6; TRBD1 aligns across 7 bases. V was clipped by 6 bases and J by 9 bases; unmatched bases: 8. CDR1 MDHEN and CDR2 SYDVKM come from the germline V gene. The CDR3 loop spans 14 amino acids. The CDR3 region is CASSYGTDSSPLHF. DNA of the CDR3: TGTGCCAGCAGCTACGGGACAGATAGTTCACCCCTCCACTTT.

The rearrangement links TRBV9 to TRBJ2-7; TRBD1 aligns across 8 bases. The germline gives CDR1 SGDLS, CDR2 YYNGEE. This CDR3 region has 16 residues. The V and J ends lost 0 bases and 3 bases, in that order; junction bases with no gene match: 8. The CDR3 nucleotides are TGTGCCAGCAGCGTAGGAGGACAGGGTGGGCTCTACGAGCAGTACTTC. This translates into CASSVGGQGGLYEQYF. The full variable domain, with the rest looked up from reference TRBV9 and TRBJ2-7, is DSGVTQTPKHLITATGQRVTLRCSPRSGDLSVYWYQQSLDQGLQFLIQYYNGEERAKGNILERFSAQQFPDLHSELNLSSLELGDSALYFCASSVGGQGGLYEQYFGPGTRLTVT.

The V gene is TRBV30, the J gene TRBJ1-5; D is uncertain. Looked up from germline, CDR1 is GTSNPN and CDR2 is SVGIG (reference sequence). Trimming left V 0 bases short and J 0 bases short, with 9 bases between. The CDR3 spans 15 residues. The CDR3 region is CAWSVSGTSNQPQHF. The DNA for the CDR3 is TGTGCCTGGAGTGTATCAGGAACTAGCAATCAGCCCCAGCATTTT.

This rearrangement joins TRBV11-2 to TRBJ2-1; 7 nucleotides align to TRBD2. Germline CDR1 reads SGHAT; CDR2 reads FQNNGV. J was trimmed by 5 bases and V by 1 base; bases with no gene match: 5. This CDR3 spans 15 amino acids. The CDR3 loop reads CASSLAGGFDNEQFF. The CDR3 region has the DNA TGTGCCAGCAGCTTAGCGGGGGGATTTGACAATGAGCAGTTCTTC.

The genes are TRBV19 and TRBJ1-2, with D possibly TRBD1 on 5 matching bases. Looked up from germline, CDR1 is LNHDA and CDR2 is SQIVND (reference sequence). V gave up 1 base and J gave up 4 bases, with 10 bases separating them. The CDR3 runs to 14 residues. In DNA form, the CDR3 reads TGTGCCAGTAGTATAGGCGGACAAACCTATGGCTACACCTTC. It encodes CASSIGGQTYGYTF. The full variable domain, rest sourced from reference TRBV19 and TRBJ1-2, is DGGITQSPKYLFRKEGQNVTLSCEQNLNHDAMYWYRQDPGQGLRLIYYSQIVNDFQKGDIAEGYSVSREKKESFPLTVTSAQKNPTAFYLCASSIGGQTYGYTFGSGTRLTVV.

This chain uses TRBV6-5 with TRBJ2-7; 7 nucleotides line up with TRBD1. V was pared by 6 bases and J by 2 bases, with 10 bases of the junction left unmatched. CDR3 length: 15 residues. CDR1 and CDR2 from the germline V gene are MNHEY and SVGAGI. The DNA for the CDR3 is TGTGCCAGCAGCAGATCTCCGGGACAGACCTACGAGCAGTACTTC. It encodes CASSRSPGQTYEQYF.

With respect to this clone: This same CDR3 is encoded by further DNA sequences in the sample. The V and J genes are TRBV5-4 and TRBJ1-6; D is uncertain. Germline V gives CDR1 SGHNT, CDR2 YYREEE (reference sequence). V lost 2 bases and J 7 bases, leaving 13 bases between the germline ends. This CDR3 is built from 15 residues. CDR3: CASSLGGQLNSPLHF. The CDR3 DNA is TGTGCCAGCAGCTTAGGCGGGCAGCTCAATTCACCCCTCCACTTT.

V and J are TRBV19 and TRBJ1-1; no firm D call. CDR1 LNHDA and CDR2 SQIVND come from the germline V gene (reference sequence). This CDR3 is built from 13 residues. The germline V and J ends were trimmed by 5 bases and 1 base, with 8 bases remaining between them. Here the CDR3 DNA reads TGTGCCAGTAGTCCGGGATCGAACACTGAAGCTTTCTTT. The encoded protein is CASSPGSNTEAFF.

V usage is TRBV7-2 and J usage is TRBJ2-1, with 13 bases matching TRBD2. The CDR3 is made up of 21 amino acids. The J segment lost 5 bases and the V segment lost 0 bases, leaving 16 bases of the junction unmatched. Per germline, CDR1 SGHTA and CDR2 FQGNSA. Here the CDR3 reads CASSLAPTRTSGGPGNNEQFF. CDR3 sequence (DNA): TGTGCCAGCAGCTTAGCCCCAACTAGGACTAGCGGGGGCCCCGGAAACAATGAGCAGTTCTTC.

In this sample, this clone turned up once. The chain has TRBV2 and TRBJ1-2, with D possibly matching TRBD1 (5 bases). This CDR3 has 14 residues. Trimming shortened V by 2 bases and J by 8 bases, and 15 bases separated the two germline ends. Per germline, CDR1 SNHLY and CDR2 FYNNEI. The CDR3 sequence is CASSETGRRGGYTF. In DNA, the CDR3 is TGTGCCAGCAGTGAAACTGGCAGGCGGGGCGGCTACACCTTC.

In this sample, this clone turned up once. The rearrangement links TRBV30 to TRBJ1-1; a weak D match, TRBD1 (5 bases). V was cut by 0 bases and J by 4 bases, with 9 bases left in between. CDR3 length: 13 residues. CDR1 GTSNPN and CDR2 SVGIG come from the germline V gene (reference sequence). The CDR3 DNA reads TGTGCCTGGAGTGTATGGGGGGTCACTGAAGCTTTCTTT. It encodes CAWSVWGVTEAFF.

The chain employs TRBV14 and TRBJ2-5; TRBD2 matches 12 bases. Germline V CDR1 and CDR2: SGHDN, FVKESK. This CDR3 is built from 16 residues. V was pared by 1 base and J by 3 bases, with 3 bases of the junction left unmatched. CDR3 sequence reads: CASSQGPSGGEETQYF. CDR3 bases: TGTGCCAGCAGCCAAGGTCCTAGCGGGGGGGAAGAGACCCAGTACTTC.

This rearrangement joins TRBV4-1 to TRBJ2-2, with 7 bases lining up with TRBD1. With 1 base clipped from V and 7 bases from J, the junction kept 9 bases outside the gene matches. Per germline, CDR1 MGHRA and CDR2 YSYEKL. This CDR3 contains 16 residues. CDR3 sequence reads: CASSQAGTDWVGELFF. In nucleotides, the CDR3 is TGCGCCAGCAGCCAAGCGGGGACAGACTGGGTCGGGGAGCTGTTTTTT.

The chain joins TRBV4-1 to TRBJ2-2; D may be TRBD1 (5 bases). The germline V gene encodes CDR1 MGHRA and CDR2 YSYEKL. The CDR3 has 12 amino acids. V lost 6 bases to trimming and J lost 5 bases, with 7 bases between them. CDR3 bases: TGCGCCAGCAGACCAGGGACCGGGGAGCTGTTTTTT. Its protein is CASRPGTGELFF.

The chain joins TRBV30 to TRBJ1-4, with 10 bases that match TRBD1. Germline CDR1 and CDR2: GTSNPN and SVGIG (reference sequence). The trim removed 0 bases at V and 7 bases at J, leaving 5 bases unmatched. The CDR3 runs to 15 residues. The CDR3 sequence: CAWSVGTGDVEKLFF. In nucleotides, the CDR3 is TGTGCCTGGAGTGTGGGGACAGGGGACGTTGAAAAACTGTTTTTT.

V and J are TRBV10-2 and TRBJ2-5, with 7 bases fitting TRBD2. The J call may be faulty, since TRBJ2-7 better matches the DNA end. Germline CDR1 is WSHSY and CDR2 is SAAADI. This CDR3 comprises 12 residues. This CDR3 is CACATAGYEQYF. The CDR3 coding sequence is TGCGCCTGCGCCACAGCGGGATACGAGCAGTACTTC.

This chain joins TRBV6-6 and TRBJ2-1; TRBD1 is a possible D gene (6 bases). V lost 0 bases and J 15 bases, leaving 12 bases between the germline ends. This CDR3 has 12 amino acids. Germline V lookup: CDR1 MNHNY, CDR2 SVGAGI (reference sequence). CDR3 loop: CASSYSLAGAFF. In DNA form, the CDR3 reads TGTGCCAGCAGTTACTCTTTGGCAGGGGCGTTCTTC.

This chain uses TRBV30 with TRBJ1-1; TRBD1 aligns across 7 bases. With 0 bases clipped from V and 7 bases from J, the junction kept 5 bases outside the gene matches. The CDR3 sequence is 13 residues long. CDR1 and CDR2 (germline): GTSNPN, SVGIG (reference sequence). The CDR3, as DNA: TGTGCCTGGAGTGTACTACAGGGGTATGAAGCTTTCTTT. Protein product: CAWSVLQGYEAFF.

DNA for the CDR3: TGTGCCAGTAGTATAGGAACAGGGACGGACACAGATACGCAGTATTTT. Translating gives CASSIGTGTDTDTQYF. The rearrangement uses TRBV19 and TRBJ2-3, with D perhaps TRBD1 (6 bases). The CDR3 consists of 16 residues. Germline assignment: CDR1 LNHDA and CDR2 SQIVND (reference sequence). The V gene lost 1 base and the J gene lost 2 bases, with 13 bases spanning the gap.

This rearrangement joins TRBV13 to TRBJ1-2; 7 nucleotides align to TRBD1. V shed 3 bases and J 6 bases; nucleotides not matched to a gene: 7. The germline V gene encodes CDR1 PRHDT and CDR2 FYEKMQ (reference sequence). The CDR3 covers 14 residues. This CDR3 reads CASSFPQGFDGYTF. CDR3 nucleotide sequence: TGTGCCAGCAGCTTTCCACAGGGGTTCGATGGCTACACCTTC.

V and J are TRBV27 and TRBJ2-5, with a tentative D call TRBD1 (7 bases). Germline V gene data show CDR1 as MNHEY and CDR2 as SMNVEV (reference sequence). This CDR3 is 14 amino acids long. The V end was cut by 3 bases, the J end by 2 bases, with 10 bases between. In nucleotides, the CDR3 is TGTGCCAGCAGTTTGACAGGGAGGCAAGAGACCCAGTACTTC. As protein: CASSLTGRQETQYF.

The chain couples TRBV7-2 to TRBJ2-7; 7 bases match TRBD2. The length of the CDR3 is 16 residues. V dropped 1 base and J dropped 6; count of bases not matched to a gene: 12. CDR1 and CDR2 from the germline V gene are SGHTA and FQGNSA. The CDR3 region has the DNA TGTGCCAGCAGCTTAGTGGCCAGCGGGAACCGTCTCGAGCAGTACTTC. Translation gives CASSLVASGNRLEQYF.